This T cell receptor beta chain was documented in a study of T cells in Graves' hyperthyroidism and ophthalmopathy. Amplification of TCR beta CDR3 regions used RNA as the template. First-round RT-PCR with HTBI primers amplified the TCR CDR3 region. TCRdb independently ran MiXCR on the multiplex PCR reads; one entry per CDR3 protein. Seen here are about 250,000 distinct CDR3 sequences, around 22% observed once, and the top ten hold 64%. From germline, CDR1 is SNHLY and CDR2 FYNNEI. The CDR3 runs to 15 residues. V was clipped by 6 bases and J by 2 bases, with 14 bases between them. The rearrangement links TRBV2 to TRBJ1-5, with a possible D match to TRBD1 (5 bases). What was sequenced was blood. The origin of this receptor is a man aged 25-45 years with Graves' ophthalmopathy. CDR3 DNA sequence: TGTGCCAGCAGGCGCAGGGACGACGGCAATCAGCCCCAGCATTTT. Translated: CASRRRDDGNQPQHF.